The 8 T cell receptor beta chains given below trace back to one sample, sequenced in a study of blood T cell repertoires in COVID-19. Data came from immunoSEQ multiplex PCR; TCRdb stores just in-frame clones and leaves some out. Of 90,000 or so clones in the sample, roughly 82% were seen once. Sequenced material: peripheral blood. The receptors here all came from a man aged 60 to 75 with acute or convalescent COVID-19.

This sequence joins TRBV11-2 and TRBJ1-1; D not certain. This CDR3 is 16 amino acids long. Trimming cost V 5 bases and J 5 bases, with 21 bases left between them. Germline V lookup: CDR1 SGHAT, CDR2 FQNNGV. CDR3 in DNA: TGTGCCAGCAGCCTAGCGCCTAAAGGCCTGAGGACTGAAGCTTTCTTT. It codes for CASSLAPKGLRTEAFF.

The V gene is TRBV5-1, the J gene TRBJ1-2; D gene ambiguous. CDR1 SGHRS and CDR2 YFSETQ come from the germline V gene. The CDR3 is 15 residues long. V was trimmed by 0 bases and J by 0 bases, leaving 9 bases between them. The CDR3 sequence is CASSLAPDPNYGYTF. As DNA, the CDR3 is TGCGCCAGCAGCTTGGCTCCAGATCCTAACTATGGCTACACCTTC. Full variable domain (remainder filled in from reference TRBV5-1 and TRBJ1-2): KAGVTQTPRYLIKTRGQQVTLSCSPISGHRSVSWYQQTPGQGLQFLFEYFSETQRNKGNFPGRFSGRQFSNSRSEMNVSTLELGDSALYLCASSLAPDPNYGYTFGSGTRLTVV.

In this sample, this clone turned up a few times. The V call is TRBV11-3, the J call TRBJ2-2; 13 bases align to TRBD2. Germline V gene lookup returns CDR1 SGHNT and CDR2 YENEEA. V was pared by 3 bases and J by 4 bases, with 8 bases of the junction left unmatched. This CDR3 comprises 18 residues. CDR3 amino acids: CASSLLTSGGAVTGELFF. CDR3 nucleotides: TGTGCCAGCAGCTTGTTAACTAGCGGGGGGGCCGTCACCGGGGAGCTGTTTTTT.

The V call is TRBV7-6, the J call TRBJ1-5; D gene unclear. This CDR3 has 14 residues. Germline V gene lookup returns CDR1 SGHVS and CDR2 FNYEAQ. Between the trimmed V and J ends, which lost 5 bases and 4 bases, there was a span of 12 bases. CDR3 residues: CASSTGEGNQPQHF. CDR3 sequence (DNA): TGTGCCAGCAGCACCGGCGAGGGTAATCAGCCCCAGCATTTT.

This clone was seen only once. The rearrangement links TRBV6-5 to TRBJ2-1; D may be TRBD1 (6 bases). Germline V gives CDR1 MNHEY, CDR2 SVGAGI. V lost 8 bases to trimming and J lost 3 bases, with 8 bases between them. The CDR3 totals 12 residues. The CDR3 nucleotides read TGTGCCAGCGGGGACAACTACAATGAGCAGTTCTTC. This codes for CASGDNYNEQFF.

About this clone itself: At one end, the junction sequence differs from germline, possibly due to a read error. The chain uses TRBV2 and TRBJ1-2; a possible D gene is TRBD1 (5 bases). The CDR3 is made up of 14 amino acids. Germline V lookup: CDR1 SNHLY, CDR2 FYNNEI. The CDR3 region is CARPSQGTAYRYTF. CDR3 in DNA: TGTGCCAGGCCTTCCCAGGGTACTGCCTATCGCTACACCTTC.

J is TRBJ1-2 and V is TRBV28, with 9 bases fitting TRBD1. The V and J ends lost 5 bases and 4 bases, in that order; junction bases with no gene match: 2. The CDR3 is 13 residues long. CDR1 is MDHEN, CDR2 SYDVKM, per germline. CDR3 protein: CASSGDRAYGYTF. Written as DNA, the CDR3 is TGTGCCAGCAGTGGGGACAGGGCCTATGGCTACACCTTC.

This chain uses TRBV28 with TRBJ1-4; D not resolved. This CDR3 has 16 residues. Germline lookup yields CDR1 MDHEN and CDR2 SYDVKM. With 5 bases removed from V and 7 bases from J, the gap between germline ends came to 20 bases. The DNA for the CDR3 is TGTGCCAGCAGTCCCCACGGAGGCGGCTCGAGTGAAAAACTGTTTTTT. It specifies CASSPHGGGSSEKLFF.